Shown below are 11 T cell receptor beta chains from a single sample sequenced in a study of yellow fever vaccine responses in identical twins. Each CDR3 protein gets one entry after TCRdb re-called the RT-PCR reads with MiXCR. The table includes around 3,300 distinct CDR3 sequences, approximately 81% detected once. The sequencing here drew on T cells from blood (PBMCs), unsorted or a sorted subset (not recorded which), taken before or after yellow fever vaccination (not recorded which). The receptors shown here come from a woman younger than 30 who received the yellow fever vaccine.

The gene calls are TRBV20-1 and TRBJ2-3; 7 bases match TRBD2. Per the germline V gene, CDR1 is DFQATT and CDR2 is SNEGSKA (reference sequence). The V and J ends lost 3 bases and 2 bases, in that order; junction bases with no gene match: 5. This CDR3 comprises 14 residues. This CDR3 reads CSARGLHTTDTQYF. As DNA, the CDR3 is TGCAGTGCTAGGGGACTACACACCACAGATACGCAGTATTTT.

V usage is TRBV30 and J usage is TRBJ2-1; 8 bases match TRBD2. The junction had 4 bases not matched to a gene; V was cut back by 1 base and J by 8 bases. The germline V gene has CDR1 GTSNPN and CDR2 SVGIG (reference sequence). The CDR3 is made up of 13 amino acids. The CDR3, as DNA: TGTGCCTGGAGTGACGGGGGGGCGGATGAGCAGTTCTTC. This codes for CAWSDGGADEQFF.

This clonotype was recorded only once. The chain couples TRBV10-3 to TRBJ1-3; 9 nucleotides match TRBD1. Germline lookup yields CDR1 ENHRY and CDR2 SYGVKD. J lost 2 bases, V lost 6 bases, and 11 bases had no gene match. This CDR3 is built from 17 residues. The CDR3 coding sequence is TGTGCCATCAGGGGGACAGGGAATTCATTGACTGGAAACACCATATATTTT. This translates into CAIRGTGNSLTGNTIYF.

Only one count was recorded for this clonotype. The CDR3 DNA follows: TGTGCCAGCAGCAAAAATCAGCCCCAGCATTTT. It is translated as CASSKNQPQHF. This chain uses TRBV21-1 with TRBJ1-5. TRBV21-1 is a documented pseudogene. This CDR3 has 11 residues.

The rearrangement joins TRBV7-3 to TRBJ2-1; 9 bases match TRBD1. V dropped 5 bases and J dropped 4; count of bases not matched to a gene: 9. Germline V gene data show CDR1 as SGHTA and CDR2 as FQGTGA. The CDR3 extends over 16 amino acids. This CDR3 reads CASSITDRGGYNEQFF. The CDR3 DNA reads TGTGCCAGCAGCATCACGGACAGGGGAGGATACAATGAGCAGTTCTTC.

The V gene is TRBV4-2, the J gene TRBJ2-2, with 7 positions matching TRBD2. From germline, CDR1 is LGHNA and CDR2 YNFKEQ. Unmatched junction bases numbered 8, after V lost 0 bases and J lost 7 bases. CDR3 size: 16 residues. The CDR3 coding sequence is TGTGCCAGCAGCCAAGATCTAGGACTAGTTATCGGGGAGCTGTTTTTT. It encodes CASSQDLGLVIGELFF.

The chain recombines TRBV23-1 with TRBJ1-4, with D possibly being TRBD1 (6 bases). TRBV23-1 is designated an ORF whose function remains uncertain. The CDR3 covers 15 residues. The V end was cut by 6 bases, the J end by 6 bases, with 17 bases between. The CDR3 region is CASSPKGGGHEKLFF. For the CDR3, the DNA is TGCGCCAGCAGCCCTAAGGGAGGGGGGCATGAAAAACTGTTTTTT.

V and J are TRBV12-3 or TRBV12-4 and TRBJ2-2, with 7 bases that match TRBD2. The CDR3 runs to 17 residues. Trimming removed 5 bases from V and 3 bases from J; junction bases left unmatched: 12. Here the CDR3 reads CASSPGSSGIYTGELFF. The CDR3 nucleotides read TGTGCCAGCAGTCCGGGGTCGAGCGGGATTTACACCGGGGAGCTGTTTTTT.

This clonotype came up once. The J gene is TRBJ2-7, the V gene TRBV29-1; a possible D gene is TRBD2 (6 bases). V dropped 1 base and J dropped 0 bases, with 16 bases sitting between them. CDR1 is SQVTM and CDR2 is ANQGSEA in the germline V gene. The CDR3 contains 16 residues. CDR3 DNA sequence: TGCAGCGTTGAAGGGGGGGAAAAGCGTAGCTCCTACGAGCAGTACTTC. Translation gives CSVEGGEKRSSYEQYF.

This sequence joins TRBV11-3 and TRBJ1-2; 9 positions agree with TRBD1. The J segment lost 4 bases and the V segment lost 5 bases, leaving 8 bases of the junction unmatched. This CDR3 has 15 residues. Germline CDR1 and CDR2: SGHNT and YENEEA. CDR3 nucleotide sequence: TGTGCCAGCAGCAACAGGGGGCGCGTGTCCTATGGCTACACCTTC. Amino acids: CASSNRGRVSYGYTF.

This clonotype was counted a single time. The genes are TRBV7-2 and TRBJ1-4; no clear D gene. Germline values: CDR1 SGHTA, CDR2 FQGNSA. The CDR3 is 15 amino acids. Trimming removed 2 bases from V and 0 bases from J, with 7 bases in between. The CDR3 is CASSLQTSTNEKLFF. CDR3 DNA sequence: TGTGCCAGCAGCTTACAGACCTCAACTAATGAAAAACTGTTTTTT.